This T cell receptor (beta chain) was recorded in a study of blood T cell repertoires in COVID-19. Background on the study: Sample material is recorded as cDNA or gDNA derived from T cells, B-cell-depleted T cells, or PBMCs.

The V segment lost 6 bases and the J segment 8 bases; nucleotides outside the gene matches: 9. Germline values: CDR1 LGHDT, CDR2 YNNKEL (reference sequence). This CDR3 is built from 16 residues. Sequenced by immunoSEQ multiplex PCR; TCRdb stores in-frame clones only, minus some. The sample records over 250,000 clones, 75% to 90% being singletons. The genes are TRBV3-1 (or the pseudogene TRBV3-2) and TRBJ1-6; 11 bases are a match to TRBD1. The sequence was collected from a woman between 65 and 79 years old with COVID-19, enrolled during active disease. Material for sequencing was peripheral blood. The CDR3 nucleotides are TGTGCCAGCAGGCCCTCGGACAGGGGGCGCGATTCACCCCTCCACTTT. Translating gives CASRPSDRGRDSPLHF.